This TCR beta chain was sequenced in a study of control samples from healthy donors and cancer patients. Deletions cut 8 bases from V and 1 base from J, with 6 bases between. Germline lookup yields CDR1 MNHEY and CDR2 SVGAGI. This CDR3 contains 11 residues. TCRdb's table, derived via immunoSEQ multiplex PCR, lists solely in-frame clones and lacks some. The top ten clones hold 19% of a sample with fewer than 110,000 clones, approximately 90% of them seen once. J is TRBJ2-7 and V is TRBV6-5; D unresolved. The material sequenced was PBMCs. This receptor was identified in a man in his sixties with lung cancer. In DNA form, the CDR3 reads TGTGCCAGCGCGGAGTCCTACGAGCAGTACTTC. Translated: CASAESYEQYF.